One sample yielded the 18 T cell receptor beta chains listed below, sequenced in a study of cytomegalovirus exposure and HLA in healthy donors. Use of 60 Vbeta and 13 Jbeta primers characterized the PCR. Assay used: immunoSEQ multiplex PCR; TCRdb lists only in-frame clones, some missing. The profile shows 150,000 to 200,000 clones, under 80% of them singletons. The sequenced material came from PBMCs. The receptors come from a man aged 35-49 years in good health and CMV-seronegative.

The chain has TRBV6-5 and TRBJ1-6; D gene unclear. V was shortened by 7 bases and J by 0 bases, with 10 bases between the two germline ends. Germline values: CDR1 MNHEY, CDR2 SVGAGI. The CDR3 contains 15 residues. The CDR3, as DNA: TGTGCCAGCACCTACGGGAGCTCCTATAATTCACCCCTCCACTTT. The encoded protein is CASTYGSSYNSPLHF.

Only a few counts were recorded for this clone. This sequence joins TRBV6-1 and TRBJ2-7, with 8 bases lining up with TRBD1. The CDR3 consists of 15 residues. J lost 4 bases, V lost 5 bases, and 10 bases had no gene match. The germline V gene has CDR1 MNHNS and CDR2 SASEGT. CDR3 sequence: CASSSRGTGGYEQYF. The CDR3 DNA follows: TGTGCCAGCAGTTCCCGCGGGACAGGAGGGTACGAGCAGTACTTC.

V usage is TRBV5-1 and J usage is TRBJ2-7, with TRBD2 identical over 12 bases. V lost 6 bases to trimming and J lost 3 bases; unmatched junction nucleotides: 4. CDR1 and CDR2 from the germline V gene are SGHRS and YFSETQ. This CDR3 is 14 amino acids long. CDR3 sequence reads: CASTWTSGDYEQYF. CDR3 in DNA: TGCGCCAGCACCTGGACTAGCGGGGACTACGAGCAGTACTTC.

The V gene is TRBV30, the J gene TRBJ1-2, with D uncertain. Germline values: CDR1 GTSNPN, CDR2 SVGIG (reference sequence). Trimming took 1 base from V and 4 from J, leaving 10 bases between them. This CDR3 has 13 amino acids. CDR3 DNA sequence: TGTGCCTGGAGTGGGGGAGAGGGCTATGGCTACACCTTC. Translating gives CAWSGGEGYGYTF.

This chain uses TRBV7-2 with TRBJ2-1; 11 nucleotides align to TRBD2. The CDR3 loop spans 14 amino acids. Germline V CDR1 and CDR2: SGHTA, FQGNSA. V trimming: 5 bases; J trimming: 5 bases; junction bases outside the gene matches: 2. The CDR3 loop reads CASSRLAGNNEQFF. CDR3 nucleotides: TGTGCCAGCAGCCGACTAGCGGGGAACAATGAGCAGTTCTTC.

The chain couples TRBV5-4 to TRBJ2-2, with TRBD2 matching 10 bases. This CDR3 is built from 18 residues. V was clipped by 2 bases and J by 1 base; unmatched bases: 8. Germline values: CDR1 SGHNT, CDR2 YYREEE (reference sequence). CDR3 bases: TGTGCCAGCAGCTTAGATCCGGGACTAGCGTGGAACACCGGGGAGCTGTTTTTT. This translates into CASSLDPGLAWNTGELFF.

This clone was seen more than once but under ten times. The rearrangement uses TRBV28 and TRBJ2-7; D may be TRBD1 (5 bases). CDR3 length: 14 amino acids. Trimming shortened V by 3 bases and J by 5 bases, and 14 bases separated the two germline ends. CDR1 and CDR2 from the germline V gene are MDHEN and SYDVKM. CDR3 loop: CASSLSRVSNEQYF. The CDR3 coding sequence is TGTGCCAGCAGTTTGTCCAGGGTATCGAACGAGCAGTACTTC. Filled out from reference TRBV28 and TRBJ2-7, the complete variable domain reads DVKVTQSSRYLVKRTGEKVFLECVQDMDHENMFWYRQDPGLGLRLIYFSYDVKMKEKGDIPEGYSVSREKKERFSLILESASTNQTSMYLCASSLSRVSNEQYFGPGTRLTVT.

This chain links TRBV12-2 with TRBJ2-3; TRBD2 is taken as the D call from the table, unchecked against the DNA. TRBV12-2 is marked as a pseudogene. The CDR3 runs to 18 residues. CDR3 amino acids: CASRLASLAGGLTDTQYF. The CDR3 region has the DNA TGTGCAAGTCGCTTAGCTTCGCTAGCGGGGGGGCTCACAGATACGCAGTATTTT.

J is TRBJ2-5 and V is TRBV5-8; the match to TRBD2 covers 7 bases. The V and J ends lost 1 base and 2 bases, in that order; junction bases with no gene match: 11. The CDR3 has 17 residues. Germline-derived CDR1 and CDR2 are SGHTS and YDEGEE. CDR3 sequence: CASSLRSSGSVQETQYF. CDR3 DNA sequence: TGTGCCAGCAGCTTGAGGAGTAGCGGGTCTGTACAAGAGACCCAGTACTTC.

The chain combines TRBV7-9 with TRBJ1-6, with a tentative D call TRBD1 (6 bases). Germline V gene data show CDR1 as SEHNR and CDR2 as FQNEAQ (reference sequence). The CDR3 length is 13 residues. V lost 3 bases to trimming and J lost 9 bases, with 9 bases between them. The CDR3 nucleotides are TGTGCCAGCAGCTTTCAGGGGACTTCACCCCTCCACTTT. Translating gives CASSFQGTSPLHF. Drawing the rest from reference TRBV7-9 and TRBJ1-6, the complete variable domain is DTGVSQNPRHKITKRGQNVTFRCDPISEHNRLYWYRQTLGQGPEFLTYFQNEAQLEKSRLLSDRFSAERPKGSFSTLEIQRTEQGDSAMYLCASSFQGTSPLHFGNGTRLTVT.

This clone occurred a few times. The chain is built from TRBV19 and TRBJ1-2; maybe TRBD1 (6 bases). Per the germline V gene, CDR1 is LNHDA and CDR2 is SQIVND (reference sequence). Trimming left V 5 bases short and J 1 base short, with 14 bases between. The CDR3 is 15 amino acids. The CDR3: CASSSQVDSNYGYTF. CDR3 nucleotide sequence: TGTGCCAGTAGTTCCCAGGTGGACAGTAACTATGGCTACACCTTC. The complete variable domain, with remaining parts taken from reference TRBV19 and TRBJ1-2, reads DGGITQSPKYLFRKEGQNVTLSCEQNLNHDAMYWYRQDPGQGLRLIYYSQIVNDFQKGDIAEGYSVSREKKESFPLTVTSAQKNPTAFYLCASSSQVDSNYGYTFGSGTRLTVV.

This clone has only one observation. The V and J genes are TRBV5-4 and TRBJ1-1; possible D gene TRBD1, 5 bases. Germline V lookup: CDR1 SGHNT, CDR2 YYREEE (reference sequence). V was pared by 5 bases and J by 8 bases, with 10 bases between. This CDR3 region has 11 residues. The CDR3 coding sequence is TGTGCCAGCAGTTCCAGGGCAGAAGCTTTCTTT. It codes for CASSSRAEAFF.

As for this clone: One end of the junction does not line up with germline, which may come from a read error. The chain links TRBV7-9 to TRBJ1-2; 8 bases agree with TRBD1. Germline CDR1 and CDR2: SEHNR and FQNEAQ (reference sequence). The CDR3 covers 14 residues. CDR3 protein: CSSSLGQGRGGYTF. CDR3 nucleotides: TGTTCCAGCAGCTTAGGACAGGGTCGCGGGGGCTACACCTTC.

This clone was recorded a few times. The CDR3 loop reads CAVSGGNEQYF. CDR3 DNA: TGTGCCGTCTCGGGTGGAAACGAGCAGTACTTC. The V and J genes are TRBV6-6 and TRBJ2-7, with D unresolved. Germline V gene sequence: CDR1 MNHNY, CDR2 SVGAGI (reference sequence). With 11 bases removed from V and 5 bases from J, the gap between germline ends came to 13 bases. This CDR3 is built from 11 residues.

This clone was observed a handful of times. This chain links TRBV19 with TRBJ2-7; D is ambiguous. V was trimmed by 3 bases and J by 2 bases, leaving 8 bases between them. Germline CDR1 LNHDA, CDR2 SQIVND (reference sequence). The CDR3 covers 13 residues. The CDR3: CASSIYLAYEQYF. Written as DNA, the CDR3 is TGTGCCAGTAGTATCTACCTGGCCTACGAGCAGTACTTC. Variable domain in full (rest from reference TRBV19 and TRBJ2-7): DGGITQSPKYLFRKEGQNVTLSCEQNLNHDAMYWYRQDPGQGLRLIYYSQIVNDFQKGDIAEGYSVSREKKESFPLTVTSAQKNPTAFYLCASSIYLAYEQYFGPGTRLTVT.

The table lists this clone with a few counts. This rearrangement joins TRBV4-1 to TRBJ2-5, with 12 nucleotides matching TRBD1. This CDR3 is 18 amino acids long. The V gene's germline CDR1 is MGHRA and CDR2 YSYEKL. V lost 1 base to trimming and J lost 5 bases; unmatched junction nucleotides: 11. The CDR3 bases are TGCGCCAGCAGCCAAGCCGGGACAGGGGGCTTGCGGAAGGAGACCCAGTACTTC. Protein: CASSQAGTGGLRKETQYF.

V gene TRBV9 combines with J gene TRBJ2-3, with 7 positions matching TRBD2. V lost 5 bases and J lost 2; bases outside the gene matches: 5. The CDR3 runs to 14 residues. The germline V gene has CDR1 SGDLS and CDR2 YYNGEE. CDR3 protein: CASSASGNTDTQYF. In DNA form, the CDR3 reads TGTGCCAGCAGTGCTAGCGGCAACACAGATACGCAGTATTTT.

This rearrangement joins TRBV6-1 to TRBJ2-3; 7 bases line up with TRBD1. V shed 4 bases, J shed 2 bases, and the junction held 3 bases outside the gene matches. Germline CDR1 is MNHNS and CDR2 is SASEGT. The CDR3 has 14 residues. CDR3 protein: CASSGDRYTDTQYF. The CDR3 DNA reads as TGTGCCAGCAGTGGGGACAGATACACAGATACGCAGTATTTT.